The present T cell receptor (beta chain) was sequenced within a study of T-cell reconstitution after alpha-beta-depleted transplantation in children. This clonotype has a count of ten or more. Unique molecular identifiers featured in how the TCRbeta library was prepared. TCRdb processed the PCR reads anew with MiXCR; each CDR3 protein has one entry. The repertoire consists of about 76,000 distinct CDR3 sequences, with about 14% occurring once and the leading ten covering 27%. The CDR3 length is 13 residues. Trimming shortened V by 5 bases and J by 1 base, and 5 bases separated the two germline ends. The V gene's germline CDR1 is MNHNS and CDR2 SASEGT.

Sequencing was performed on PBMCs, mostly from graft donor cells, taken 180 days after TCRalphabeta/CD19-depleted stem cell transplant. The chain combines TRBV6-1 with TRBJ2-2; unclear D gene. This clonotype was sampled from a male patient between 2 and 15 years old who had a stem cell transplant for acute lymphoblastic leukemia, so the T cells may come from the graft donor. The CDR3 region is CASSTMNTGELFF. The CDR3 coding sequence is TGTGCCAGCAGTACAATGAACACCGGGGAGCTGTTTTTT.